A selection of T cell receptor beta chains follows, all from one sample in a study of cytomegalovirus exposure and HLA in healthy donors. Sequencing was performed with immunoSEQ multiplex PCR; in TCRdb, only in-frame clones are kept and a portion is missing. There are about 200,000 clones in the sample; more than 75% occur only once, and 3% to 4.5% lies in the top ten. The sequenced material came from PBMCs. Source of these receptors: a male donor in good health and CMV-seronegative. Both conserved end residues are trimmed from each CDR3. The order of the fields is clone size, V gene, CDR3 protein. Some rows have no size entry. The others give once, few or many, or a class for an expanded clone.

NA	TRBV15	ATSEGGGAGGYT
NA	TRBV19	ASSIQGNTGELF
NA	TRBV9	ASSEWLQTSGANVLT
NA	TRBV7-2	ASSLGGPYNEQF
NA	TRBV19	ASSNGDRGNQPLH
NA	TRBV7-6	ASSLVHRREAGNEQF
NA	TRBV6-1	ALTTGQGTGELF
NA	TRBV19	ASSIGGQGGLREQY
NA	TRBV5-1	ASSSNLAFHFYEQY
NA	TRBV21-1	ASSKGRGWRNIQY
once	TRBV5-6	ASRTDRGRTGELF
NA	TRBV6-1	ASSTTATRTDTQY
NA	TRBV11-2	ASSLAGPPYNEQF
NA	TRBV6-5	ASRPREGGLYGYT
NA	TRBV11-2	ASSSAPRRGNTGELF
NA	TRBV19	ASRDRGTEAF
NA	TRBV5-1	ASRRTQGAANEQF
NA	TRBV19	ASKQADSPNQPQH
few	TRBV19	ASTPRLAVGNIQY
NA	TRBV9	ASSVGGENYGYT
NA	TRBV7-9	SSRLGPGDYFAEAF
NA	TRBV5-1	ASSPAGTGSPYSYEQY
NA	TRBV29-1	SVRGGLNSPLH
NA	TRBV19	ASSPGTASNQPQH
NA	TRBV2	ASSLKTGGSGYT
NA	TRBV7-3	ASSGWSLAGGPHEQY